The 21 T cell receptor beta chains listed next were all sequenced from one sample in a study of identifying expanded T cells in peripheral blood (dated by TCRdb to about 2019). Library method: the immunoSEQ multiplex PCR assay. This immuneACCESS table, as held by TCRdb, lists in-frame sequences with V and J called but not all clones. Of the missing ones, under half trace to an unresolved V gene in checked studies; the others have no known cause. The sample has about 47,000 clones on record, 65% to 90% of them singletons. Approximately 15% of the sample comes from the top ten. The sample comprised blood. The source is a person aged 18 to 75 in good health.

This clone was counted a single time. CDR3 nucleotide sequence: TGCGCCAGCAGCCAAGATGATCTCGGGTCCTACAATGAGCAGTTCTTC. This gives the protein CASSQDDLGSYNEQFF. The chain carries TRBV4-3 and TRBJ2-1; D not resolved. This CDR3 is built from 16 residues. The germline gives CDR1 LGHNA, CDR2 YSLEER. With 0 bases removed from V and 1 base from J, the gap between germline ends came to 10 bases.

The chain joins TRBV7-9 to TRBJ2-1; D is unclear. Looked up from germline, CDR1 is SEHNR and CDR2 is FQNEAQ (reference sequence). V was shortened by 3 bases and J by 7 bases, with 4 bases between the two germline ends. The CDR3 is 11 residues long. The CDR3 protein is CASSFDNEQFF. As DNA, the CDR3 is TGTGCCAGCAGCTTTGATAATGAGCAGTTCTTC.

A few counts support this clone. The chain uses TRBV7-3 and TRBJ2-2, with 8 bases that match TRBD1. Trimming removed 6 bases from V and 6 bases from J; junction bases left unmatched: 9. This CDR3 contains 15 residues. CDR1 SGHTA and CDR2 FQGTGA come from the germline V gene. The CDR3 is CASRTGTGLAGELFF. In DNA form, the CDR3 reads TGTGCCAGCAGAACCGGGACAGGACTTGCCGGGGAGCTGTTTTTT.

Only one count was recorded for this clone. The chain combines TRBV27 with TRBJ2-2; 7 nucleotides agree with TRBD2. Germline CDR1 reads MNHEY; CDR2 reads SMNVEV (reference sequence). Trimming took 2 bases from V and 4 from J; bases not matched to a gene: 10. The CDR3 totals 17 residues. CDR3 DNA sequence: TGTGCCAGCAGTTTAAATCTTATTAGGGAGGGCACCGGGGAGCTGTTTTTT. Translating gives CASSLNLIREGTGELFF.

This rearrangement joins TRBV12-5 to TRBJ2-3; 10 nucleotides align to TRBD2. The germline CDR1 and CDR2 sequences are LGHNT and FRNRAP. Unmatched junction bases numbered 7, after V lost 11 bases and J lost 5 bases. The CDR3 runs to 13 residues. The DNA of the CDR3 is TGTGCTGTCCGAGGGACTAGCGAAGATACGCAGTATTTT. Amino acid sequence: CAVRGTSEDTQYF.

The chain employs TRBV5-1 and TRBJ2-3; D not certain. The V gene's germline CDR1 is SGHRS and CDR2 YFSETQ. V gave up 4 bases and J gave up 5 bases, with 14 bases separating them. The CDR3 is 14 residues long. Here the CDR3 reads CASSPATWGDTQYF. CDR3 DNA sequence: TGCGCCAGCAGCCCGGCCACGTGGGGAGATACGCAGTATTTT.

This chain joins TRBV5-6 and TRBJ1-1; tentative D call: TRBD1 (5 bases). V lost 0 bases and J 1 base, leaving 10 bases between the germline ends. Germline lookup yields CDR1 SGHDT and CDR2 YYEEEE. This CDR3 is built from 15 residues. This CDR3 is CASSLAGGGNTEAFF. The CDR3 region has the DNA TGTGCCAGCAGCTTGGCTGGGGGAGGGAACACTGAAGCTTTCTTT.

This chain uses TRBV6-6 with TRBJ2-7, with 7 bases aligning to TRBD2. The length of the CDR3 is 12 residues. Germline assignment: CDR1 MNHNY and CDR2 SVGAGI (reference sequence). The trim removed 5 bases at V and 6 bases at J, leaving 4 bases unmatched. The CDR3 spells CASSTPGGEQYV. The CDR3 nucleotides are TGTGCCAGCAGTACCCCGGGGGGCGAGCAGTACGTC.

This chain connects TRBV2 to TRBJ2-3; the match to TRBD2 covers 8 bases. Germline assignment: CDR1 SNHLY and CDR2 FYNNEI. This CDR3 comprises 13 residues. V shed 8 bases, J shed 2 bases, and the junction held 3 bases outside the gene matches. The CDR3 bases are TGTGCCAGCGTGCGGGAGGTCACAGATACGCAGTATTTT. Protein product: CASVREVTDTQYF.

The genes are TRBV2 and TRBJ2-5; no clear D gene. V dropped 7 bases and J dropped 1 base, with 7 bases sitting between them. This CDR3 comprises 12 residues. In germline, CDR1 is SNHLY, CDR2 FYNNEI. CDR3 loop: CASTEIQETQYF. The CDR3 nucleotides are TGTGCCAGCACGGAGATCCAAGAGACCCAGTACTTC.

This chain connects TRBV4-2 to TRBJ2-5; D unresolved. This CDR3 has 14 amino acids. Per germline, CDR1 LGHNA and CDR2 YNFKEQ. V dropped 0 bases and J dropped 1 base, with 6 bases sitting between them. CDR3 sequence reads: CASSQDPGQETQYF. CDR3 bases: TGTGCCAGCAGCCAAGATCCGGGCCAAGAGACCCAGTACTTC.

The J gene is TRBJ2-3, the V gene TRBV5-1; no clear D. CDR3 length: 16 residues. V lost 0 bases and J 6 bases, leaving 17 bases between the germline ends. CDR1 is SGHRS, CDR2 YFSETQ, per germline. The CDR3 loop is CASSLAGQSHGDTQYF. The CDR3 coding sequence is TGCGCCAGCAGCTTGGCGGGCCAGAGTCACGGGGATACGCAGTATTTT. Supplemented by reference TRBV5-1 and TRBJ2-3, the full variable domain reads KAGVTQTPRYLIKTRGQQVTLSCSPISGHRSVSWYQQTPGQGLQFLFEYFSETQRNKGNFPGRFSGRQFSNSRSEMNVSTLELGDSALYLCASSLAGQSHGDTQYFGPGTRLTVL.

This chain uses TRBV18 with TRBJ1-3, with no clear D. Germline assignment: CDR1 KGHSH and CDR2 LQKENI. The V and J ends lost 10 bases and 0 bases respectively, with 7 bases between them. The CDR3 has 12 residues. The CDR3 reads CATGDSGNTIYF. The CDR3 DNA reads TGTGCCACCGGCGACTCTGGAAACACCATATATTTT.

This chain links TRBV2 with TRBJ1-4; D might be TRBD1 (6 bases). Germline V lookup: CDR1 SNHLY, CDR2 FYNNEI. The V end lost 5 bases, the J end lost 0 bases, and 10 bases lay between the germline ends. This CDR3 has 15 residues. The CDR3 DNA is TGTGCCAGCAGTCTAAACAGGGCAACTAATGAAAAACTGTTTTTT. Translating gives CASSLNRATNEKLFF.

This clone was recorded once. The chain carries TRBV9 and TRBJ2-1; 8 bases align to TRBD1. The germline gives CDR1 SGDLS, CDR2 YYNGEE. The trim removed 3 bases at V and 6 bases at J, leaving 5 bases unmatched. This CDR3 region has 14 residues. CDR3 in DNA: TGTGCCAGCAGCGGAAGTACAGGGGGCAATGAGCAGTTCTTC. Its translation: CASSGSTGGNEQFF. Complete variable domain (other parts from reference TRBV9 and TRBJ2-1): DSGVTQTPKHLITATGQRVTLRCSPRSGDLSVYWYQQSLDQGLQFLIQYYNGEERAKGNILERFSAQQFPDLHSELNLSSLELGDSALYFCASSGSTGGNEQFFGPGTRLTVL.

The chain carries TRBV30 and TRBJ1-5; D might be TRBD1 (6 bases). CDR1 and CDR2 from the germline V gene are GTSNPN and SVGIG (reference sequence). The CDR3 sequence is 14 residues long. V was shortened by 4 bases and J by 5 bases, with 15 bases between the two germline ends. The CDR3 DNA sequence: TGTGCCTGGAATGGCAGGGGAAGGGATCAGCCCCAGCATTTT. Residues: CAWNGRGRDQPQHF.

This sequence joins TRBV6-6 and TRBJ1-4; D is unclear. With 7 bases removed from V and 7 bases from J, the gap between germline ends came to 13 bases. This CDR3 contains 13 residues. From germline, CDR1 is MNHNY and CDR2 SVGAGI (reference sequence). Here the CDR3 DNA reads TGTGCCAGCATCTCCCGCATGGCTGAAAAACTGTTTTTT. This codes for CASISRMAEKLFF.

This clone appeared once. The V call is TRBV2, the J call TRBJ1-2; no reliable D call. The V end was cut by 5 bases, the J end by 7 bases, with 8 bases between. CDR1 is SNHLY and CDR2 is FYNNEI in the germline V gene. This CDR3 is 11 amino acids long. DNA for the CDR3: TGTGCCAGCAGTTTGGAGAGTGGCTACACCTTC. Amino acid sequence: CASSLESGYTF.

The chain carries TRBV4-2 and TRBJ2-1, with TRBD2 identical over 13 bases. Germline V gives CDR1 LGHNA, CDR2 YNFKEQ. The length of the CDR3 is 16 residues. Trimming removed 5 bases from V and 10 bases from J; junction bases left unmatched: 11. CDR3 nucleotides: TGTGCCAGCAGCGTAACGACTAGCGGGAGGCGACTAGAGCAGTTCTTC. It codes for CASSVTTSGRRLEQFF.

This chain uses TRBV5-1 with TRBJ2-6; either TRBD1 or TRBD2 may fit D (5 bases each). The germline CDR1 and CDR2 sequences are SGHRS and YFSETQ. Trimming stripped 0 bases from V and 0 bases from J, with 7 bases between. This CDR3 spans 16 amino acids. In DNA form, the CDR3 reads TGCGCCAGCAGCTTGGGGGGGACCTCTGGGGCCAACGTCCTGACTTTC. Its translation: CASSLGGTSGANVLTF.

The chain employs TRBV7-8 and TRBJ2-1, with 7 bases identical to TRBD2. The CDR3 totals 15 residues. Trimming at V came to 4 bases and at J to 6 bases, leaving 9 bases not matched to a gene. Germline V gene data show CDR1 as SGHVS and CDR2 as FQNEAQ. CDR3 sequence reads: CASSSGAGTFNEQFF. The CDR3 DNA is TGTGCCAGCAGCTCCGGAGCGGGAACTTTCAATGAGCAGTTCTTC.